A single sample gave rise to the 17 T cell receptor beta chains below, sequenced in a study of CD8 T cells in Susac syndrome. With random hexamers, 0.5 to 1 ug RNA was reverse transcribed. A single record per CDR3 protein comes from TCRdb applying MiXCR to the immunoSEQ multiplex PCR reads. Among fewer than 250,000 distinct CDR3 sequences listed, around 90% were seen once. The sample consisted of CD8+ T cells from PBMCs. These receptors came from a human donor with multiple sclerosis.

This clonotype was detected only once. The chain links TRBV28 to TRBJ1-4; no reliable D call. V lost 2 bases and J 8 bases, leaving 9 bases between the germline ends. CDR3 length: 13 amino acids. Germline lookup yields CDR1 MDHEN and CDR2 SYDVKM. CDR3 loop: CASSLDRREKLFF. CDR3 bases: TGTGCCAGCAGTTTAGATAGGCGGGAAAAACTGTTTTTT.

The chain is built from TRBV4-1 and TRBJ2-7, with 8 bases fitting TRBD2. The ends lost 2 bases at V and 2 bases at J; junction bases unmatched: 5. The CDR3 covers 15 residues. The germline gives CDR1 MGHRA, CDR2 YSYEKL. CDR3 in DNA: TGCGCCAGCAGCCAACACTCGGGGGGGGCCTACGAGCAGTACTTC. Encoded protein: CASSQHSGGAYEQYF.

CDR3 loop: CASGWGGGDTQYF. CDR3 DNA: TGTGCCAGTGGTTGGGGGGGTGGGGATACGCAGTATTTT. The chain joins TRBV19 to TRBJ2-3, with 7 bases aligning to TRBD2. Trimming took 8 bases from V and 6 from J; bases not matched to a gene: 8. Germline CDR1 LNHDA, CDR2 SQIVND (reference sequence). This CDR3 has 13 amino acids.

V gene TRBV5-1 combines with J gene TRBJ2-1, with TRBD2 matching 7 bases. This CDR3 has 21 amino acids. Germline V gene lookup returns CDR1 SGHRS and CDR2 YFSETQ. After removal of 3 bases from V and 0 bases from J, the junction contained 21 bases not matched to a gene. As DNA, the CDR3 is TGCGCCAGCAGCTGGAGACCAAGGGGAGCGGGGCCACCAAGCTCCTACAATGAGCAGTTCTTC. The encoded protein is CASSWRPRGAGPPSSYNEQFF.

The chain has TRBV6-1 and TRBJ2-5; D may correspond to TRBD1 or TRBD2 (5 bases each). Trimming stripped 2 bases from V and 5 bases from J, with 12 bases between. Germline V CDR1 and CDR2: MNHNS, SASEGT. The length of the CDR3 is 14 residues. DNA of the CDR3: TGTGCCAGCAGTGAACAGGGATGGGGGGAGACCCAGTACTTC. Residues: CASSEQGWGETQYF.

The chain couples TRBV27 to TRBJ2-7, with a tentative D call TRBD1 (6 bases). Trimming shortened V by 1 base and J by 4 bases, and 11 bases separated the two germline ends. The germline CDR1 and CDR2 sequences are MNHEY and SMNVEV (reference sequence). The CDR3 is made up of 14 amino acids. The CDR3 reads CASSLYRVGYEQYF. The CDR3 DNA reads TGTGCCAGCAGTTTATACAGGGTCGGTTACGAGCAGTACTTC.

The chain couples TRBV12-5 to TRBJ2-3; 7 bases map to TRBD1. Germline lookup yields CDR1 LGHNT and CDR2 FRNRAP. V was clipped by 6 bases and J by 0 bases; unmatched bases: 18. The CDR3 is 19 residues long. CDR3 loop: CASGLFPGTEDRSTDTQYF. CDR3 bases: TGTGCTAGTGGCCTATTCCCCGGGACAGAAGACCGAAGCACAGATACGCAGTATTTT.

V and J are TRBV29-1 and TRBJ2-7; tentatively, D is TRBD1 or TRBD2 (5 bases each). Germline-derived CDR1 and CDR2 are SQVTM and ANQGSEA. The germline V and J ends were trimmed by 4 bases and 3 bases, with 13 bases remaining between them. The CDR3 is 13 amino acids. In nucleotides, the CDR3 is TGCAGCGTTGTACCCCGAGGGGTCTACGAGCAGTACTTC. Its protein product is CSVVPRGVYEQYF.

As for this clonotype: One end of the junction does not line up with germline, which may come from a read error. The chain couples TRBV25-1 to TRBJ1-1, with D maybe TRBD1 (6 bases). The CDR3 runs 13 residues. The germline V gene has CDR1 MGHDK and CDR2 SYGVNS. This chain's CDR3 is CASGEGGHTEAFF. DNA of the CDR3: TGTGCCAGCGGTGAGGGGGGACACACTGAAGCTTTCTTT.

This clonotype was counted a single time. This chain uses TRBV7-9 with TRBJ2-7; no clear D. This CDR3 contains 14 residues. Germline CDR1 is SEHNR and CDR2 is FQNEAQ (reference sequence). With 5 bases removed from V and 0 bases from J, the gap between germline ends came to 11 bases. CDR3 in DNA: TGTGCCAGCAGCCCCAGTGGTACCTCCTACGAGCAGTACTTC. This sequence encodes CASSPSGTSYEQYF.

The V call is TRBV6-2 or TRBV6-3, the J call TRBJ2-5; D may be TRBD1 or TRBD2 (5 bases each). Trimming took off 5 bases at V and 5 bases at J, with 15 bases between the two ends. The germline gives CDR1 MNHEY, CDR2 SVGEGT. This CDR3 is built from 14 residues. The CDR3 DNA reads TGTGCCAGCAGTCCCGGGGACCGTCCCGAGACCCAGTACTTC. It is translated as CASSPGDRPETQYF.

The chain is built from TRBV30 and TRBJ1-2, with D possibly matching TRBD1 (5 bases). V was cut by 3 bases and J by 5 bases, with 7 bases left in between. CDR1 and CDR2 (germline): GTSNPN, SVGIG (reference sequence). The CDR3 totals 11 residues. CDR3 amino acids: CAWRGGYGYTF. As DNA, the CDR3 is TGTGCCTGGAGGGGGGGGTATGGCTACACCTTC.

The chain combines TRBV2 with TRBJ2-7, with 9 bases that match TRBD1. The germline gives CDR1 SNHLY, CDR2 FYNNEI. V gave up 6 bases and J gave up 4 bases; unmatched junction bases: 7. This CDR3 is built from 14 residues. CDR3 protein: CASREGQGEYEQYF. CDR3 DNA: TGTGCCAGCAGGGAGGGACAGGGAGAGTACGAGCAGTACTTC.

J is TRBJ2-7 and V is TRBV21-1. TRBV21-1 is a pseudogene locus. The CDR3 is 9 residues long. This chain's CDR3 is CARCYEQYF. The CDR3 DNA sequence: TGTGCCAGATGCTACGAGCAGTACTTC.

The J gene is TRBJ2-5, the V gene TRBV2, with D tentatively TRBD1 or TRBD2 (7 bases each). CDR3 length: 15 residues. Trimming pared 6 bases from V and 0 bases from J, leaving 14 bases between. Germline lookup yields CDR1 SNHLY and CDR2 FYNNEI. CDR3 nucleotide sequence: TGTGCCAGCAGATCTCCAGGGGGGGACCAAGAGACCCAGTACTTC. Translation gives CASRSPGGDQETQYF.

The chain links TRBV6-5 to TRBJ2-1, with 7 bases aligning to TRBD2. This CDR3 contains 17 residues. CDR1 is MNHEY, CDR2 SVGAGI, per germline. V was pared by 2 bases and J by 3 bases, with 10 bases of the junction left unmatched. The CDR3 is CASSYVRSGLRYNEQFF. CDR3 bases: TGTGCCAGCAGTTACGTCCGTAGCGGGTTGCGCTACAATGAGCAGTTCTTC.

The chain employs TRBV2 and TRBJ2-7, with TRBD1 matching 8 bases. The CDR3 loop spans 15 amino acids. Germline lookup yields CDR1 SNHLY and CDR2 FYNNEI. V gave up 2 bases and J gave up 4 bases; unmatched junction bases: 7. The CDR3 sequence is CASSEYAGGRYEQYF. The CDR3 DNA sequence: TGTGCCAGCAGTGAATATGCAGGGGGCCGTTACGAGCAGTACTTC.